This passage covers 15 T cell receptor beta chains from one sample sequenced in a study of blood T cell repertoires in COVID-19. Only in-frame clones appear in the TCRdb table, and some are missing; sequencing was by immunoSEQ multiplex PCR. Among 40,000 to 50,000 clones listed, about 86% were seen once. Sequencing was done on a sample of peripheral blood. These receptors originate from a man aged 65 to 79 with acute or convalescent COVID-19.

This chain connects TRBV30 to TRBJ1-1, with D unresolved. V was pared by 0 bases and J by 0 bases, with 5 bases between. Germline V gene lookup returns CDR1 GTSNPN and CDR2 SVGIG (reference sequence). The CDR3 runs 13 residues. CDR3 in amino acids: CAWSVGMNTEAFF. In nucleotides, the CDR3 is TGTGCCTGGAGTGTCGGGATGAACACTGAAGCTTTCTTT.

J is TRBJ1-2 and V is TRBV18; TRBD1 agrees at 10 bases. Germline V gene sequence: CDR1 KGHSH, CDR2 LQKENI. V shed 3 bases and J 3 bases; nucleotides not matched to a gene: 7. This CDR3 comprises 16 residues. The chain's CDR3 is CASSPVTGGSYYGYTF. The CDR3 DNA follows: TGTGCCAGCTCACCGGTGACAGGGGGCTCGTACTATGGCTACACCTTC.

V gene TRBV2 combines with J gene TRBJ1-1; unclear D gene. In germline, CDR1 is SNHLY, CDR2 FYNNEI. V was cut by 8 bases and J by 0 bases, with 10 bases left in between. The CDR3 totals 13 residues. CDR3 in DNA: TGTGCCAGCGTTTGGACTGTGAACACTGAAGCTTTCTTT. Protein product: CASVWTVNTEAFF. The whole variable domain, remainder taken from reference TRBV2 and TRBJ1-1, is EPEVTQTPSHQVTQMGQEVILRCVPISNHLYFYWYRQILGQKVEFLVSFYNNEISEKSEIFDDQFSVERPDGSNFTLKIRSTKLEDSAMYFCASVWTVNTEAFFGQGTRLTVV.

The chain links TRBV18 to TRBJ1-2; D perhaps matches TRBD1 (6 bases). CDR1 and CDR2 from the germline V gene are KGHSH and LQKENI. Trimming cost V 8 bases and J 3 bases, with 16 bases left between them. This CDR3 comprises 14 residues. The CDR3 here is CASETRDNDYGYTF. The CDR3 DNA sequence: TGTGCCAGCGAGACCCGGGACAACGACTATGGCTACACCTTC. Based on the CDR3 plus reference TRBV18 and TRBJ1-2, the full variable domain is NAGVMQNPRHLVRRRGQEARLRCSPMKGHSHVYWYRQLPEEGLKFMVYLQKENIIDESGMPKERFSAEFPKEGPSILRIQQVVRGDSAAYFCASETRDNDYGYTFGSGTRLTVV.

The genes are TRBV6-2 or TRBV6-3 and TRBJ2-3; 13 bases map to TRBD2. The V and J ends lost 2 bases and 4 bases, in that order; junction bases with no gene match: 3. The V gene's germline CDR1 is MNHEY and CDR2 SVGEGT. This CDR3 is built from 16 residues. The CDR3 protein is CASSYGTSGNPDTQYF. CDR3 nucleotide sequence: TGTGCCAGCAGTTACGGGACTAGCGGGAACCCAGATACGCAGTATTTT.

The chain uses TRBV28 and TRBJ1-1, with D uncertain. Germline loops: CDR1 MDHEN, CDR2 SYDVKM. This CDR3 is built from 14 residues. The V end was cut by 0 bases, the J end by 2 bases, with 7 bases between. The CDR3 bases are TGTGCCAGCAGTTTATGGACACACAACACTGAAGCTTTCTTT. Amino acids: CASSLWTHNTEAFF. The whole variable domain, remainder taken from reference TRBV28 and TRBJ1-1, is DVKVTQSSRYLVKRTGEKVFLECVQDMDHENMFWYRQDPGLGLRLIYFSYDVKMKEKGDIPEGYSVSREKKERFSLILESASTNQTSMYLCASSLWTHNTEAFFGQGTRLTVV.

J is TRBJ2-2 and V is TRBV7-9; tentative D call: TRBD2 (7 bases). The CDR3 extends over 15 amino acids. Germline-derived CDR1 and CDR2 are SEHNR and FQNEAQ (reference sequence). Deletions cut 4 bases from V and 5 bases from J, with 14 bases between. CDR3 residues: CASSSRGARTGELFF. The CDR3 nucleotides read TGTGCCAGCAGCTCCCGGGGGGCAAGGACCGGGGAGCTGTTTTTT. Combining the CDR3 with reference TRBV7-9 and TRBJ2-2 gives the whole variable domain DTGVSQNPRHKITKRGQNVTFRCDPISEHNRLYWYRQTLGQGPEFLTYFQNEAQLEKSRLLSDRFSAERPKGSFSTLEIQRTEQGDSAMYLCASSSRGARTGELFFGEGSRLTVL.

The J gene is TRBJ1-6, the V gene TRBV3-1 (or the pseudogene TRBV3-2); 7 bases are a match to TRBD1. Losses at the gene ends were 1 base for V and 0 bases for J; bases not matched to a gene: 3. The CDR3 totals 17 residues. Germline V lookup: CDR1 LGHDT, CDR2 YNNKEL (reference sequence). CDR3 region: CASSQVRGSSYNSPLHF. Written as DNA, the CDR3 is TGTGCCAGCAGCCAAGTCAGGGGGAGCTCCTATAATTCACCCCTCCACTTT.

The rearrangement links TRBV30 to TRBJ1-5; D perhaps matches TRBD1 (6 bases). Germline CDR1 and CDR2: GTSNPN and SVGIG (reference sequence). Trimming took off 0 bases at V and 0 bases at J, with 12 bases between the two ends. This CDR3 is built from 16 residues. CDR3 bases: TGTGCCTGGAGTGTACGCGGGGGCTATAGCAATCAGCCCCAGCATTTT. Translated: CAWSVRGGYSNQPQHF.

The chain recombines TRBV18 with TRBJ2-7; D gene uncertain. The germline V gene has CDR1 KGHSH and CDR2 LQKENI. The CDR3 is 15 amino acids. V lost 2 bases, J lost 2 bases, and 13 bases lay in between. CDR3 sequence: CASSPGRQATYEQYF. The CDR3 DNA reads TGTGCCAGCTCACCAGGTAGGCAGGCCACCTACGAGCAGTACTTC. The full variable domain, rest sourced from reference TRBV18 and TRBJ2-7, is NAGVMQNPRHLVRRRGQEARLRCSPMKGHSHVYWYRQLPEEGLKFMVYLQKENIIDESGMPKERFSAEFPKEGPSILRIQQVVRGDSAAYFCASSPGRQATYEQYFGPGTRLTVT.

The gene calls are TRBV11-2 and TRBJ1-1, with D unclear. Per the germline V gene, CDR1 is SGHAT and CDR2 is FQNNGV. With 5 bases removed from V and 8 bases from J, the gap between germline ends came to 9 bases. This CDR3 is built from 11 residues. As DNA, the CDR3 is TGTGCCAGCAGCCCTAGATTCGAAGCTTTCTTT. This translates into CASSPRFEAFF.

This rearrangement joins TRBV5-5 to TRBJ2-7; TRBD2 matches 14 bases. The length of the CDR3 is 14 residues. The junction had 3 bases not matched to a gene; V was cut back by 4 bases and J by 6 bases. Germline assignment: CDR1 SGHKS and CDR2 YYEKEE (reference sequence). CDR3 sequence (DNA): TGTGCCAGCAGCCAGGGACTAGCGGGAGTCGAGCAGTACTTC. It is translated as CASSQGLAGVEQYF.

The chain uses TRBV6-6 and TRBJ2-2; no definite D call. The CDR3 has 16 residues. CDR1 is MNHNY, CDR2 SVGAGI, per germline (reference sequence). V lost 2 bases and J lost 3, with 13 bases in between. CDR3 amino acids: CASSYGLGRDTGELFF. The CDR3 DNA is TGTGCCAGCAGTTACGGCTTGGGCAGAGACACCGGGGAGCTGTTTTTT.

V usage is TRBV7-2 and J usage is TRBJ2-5; 7 bases are a match to TRBD1. Germline assignment: CDR1 SGHTA and CDR2 FQGNSA. The CDR3 is made up of 14 amino acids. Trimming at V came to 4 bases and at J to 3 bases, leaving 5 bases not matched to a gene. CDR3 sequence reads: CASSSSGGEETQYF. The CDR3 DNA follows: TGTGCCAGCAGCTCCTCAGGGGGAGAAGAGACCCAGTACTTC.

This clone turned up a few times. The chain carries TRBV6-2 or TRBV6-3 and TRBJ2-7; D may be TRBD2 (6 bases). The CDR3 consists of 15 residues. Germline-derived CDR1 and CDR2 are MNHEY and SVGEGT. Trimming cost V 6 bases and J 7 bases, with 22 bases left between them. In nucleotides, the CDR3 is TGTGCCAGCAGCATTCTGCCGGGGGACTCGAGGGAGCAGTACTTC. Amino acid sequence: CASSILPGDSREQYF.